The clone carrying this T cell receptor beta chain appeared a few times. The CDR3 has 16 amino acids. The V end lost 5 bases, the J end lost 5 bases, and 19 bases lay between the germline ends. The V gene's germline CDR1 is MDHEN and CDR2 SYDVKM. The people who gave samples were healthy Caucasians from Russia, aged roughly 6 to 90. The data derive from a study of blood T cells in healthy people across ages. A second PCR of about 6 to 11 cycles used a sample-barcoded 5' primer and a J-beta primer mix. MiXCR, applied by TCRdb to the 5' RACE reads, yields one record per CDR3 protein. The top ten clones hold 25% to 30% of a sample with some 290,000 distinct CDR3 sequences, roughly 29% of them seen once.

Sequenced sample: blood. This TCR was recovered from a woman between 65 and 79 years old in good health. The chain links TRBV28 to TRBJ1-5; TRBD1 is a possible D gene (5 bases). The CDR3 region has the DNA TGTGCCAGCAGTCCGCTCCAGGGACTTTTCGATCAGCCCCAGCATTTT. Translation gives CASSPLQGLFDQPQHF.